The 10 T cell receptor beta chains in this list originate from one sample, sequenced in a study of cytomegalovirus exposure and HLA in healthy donors (dated by TCRdb to about 2017). The library was made by the immunoSEQ multiplex PCR assay. The multiplex PCR relied on a mix of 60 forward primers for TCR Vbeta segments and 13 reverse primers for TCR Jbeta segments. In TCRdb, the immuneACCESS table is reduced to in-frame sequences with V and J assigned. These tables do not hold every clone; where another copy was compared, an unresolved V gene accounts for under half, and the others remain unexplained. The sample records some 170,000 clones, approximately 80% of which are singletons. The ten most abundant clones make up about 4.6% of the sample. Sequencing was performed on PBMCs. These receptors were obtained from a man between 40 and 49 years old in good health and CMV-seronegative.

V gene TRBV4-3 combines with J gene TRBJ1-6, with a possible D match to TRBD1 (5 bases). V shed 4 bases and J shed 4 bases, with 8 bases lying between them. The germline V gene encodes CDR1 LGHNA and CDR2 YSLEER. The CDR3 has 14 amino acids. The CDR3 DNA reads as TGCGCCAGCAGCCCGGGACTTTATAATTCACCCCTCCACTTT. The encoded protein is CASSPGLYNSPLHF.

The rearrangement links TRBV6-5 to TRBJ2-7; maybe TRBD2 (7 bases). V gave up 5 bases and J gave up 0 bases, with 14 bases separating them. Germline assignment: CDR1 MNHEY and CDR2 SVGAGI. The CDR3 spans 15 residues. The CDR3 sequence: CASSPTGGPSYEQYF. CDR3 DNA: TGTGCCAGCAGTCCCACCGGGGGGCCCTCCTACGAGCAGTACTTC.

This clone was counted at least ten times. The chain joins TRBV5-1 to TRBJ2-3; possible D gene TRBD1, 5 bases. The CDR3 totals 15 residues. Per germline, CDR1 SGHRS and CDR2 YFSETQ. The ends were cut back, 7 bases at V and 6 bases at J, with 21 bases in the middle. CDR3 protein: CASRWTSGDWDTQYF. The CDR3 DNA reads TGCGCCAGCCGTTGGACATCTGGAGATTGGGATACGCAGTATTTT. The full variable domain, in which reference TRBV5-1 and TRBJ2-3 provide the parts outside the CDR3, is KAGVTQTPRYLIKTRGQQVTLSCSPISGHRSVSWYQQTPGQGLQFLFEYFSETQRNKGNFPGRFSGRQFSNSRSEMNVSTLELGDSALYLCASRWTSGDWDTQYFGPGTRLTVL.

CDR3 coding DNA: TGTGCCAGCAGCAACAGCACAGGGCAACCCTACGAGCAGTACTTC. It is translated as CASSNSTGQPYEQYF. The J gene is TRBJ2-7, the V gene TRBV13; the D gene is possibly TRBD1 (6 bases). Between the trimmed V and J ends, which lost 5 bases and 2 bases, there was a span of 16 bases. The CDR3 consists of 15 residues. Germline V gene data show CDR1 as PRHDT and CDR2 as FYEKMQ (reference sequence).

The CDR3 loop is CASSIGLEQYF. The CDR3 region has the DNA TGTGCCAGTAGTATAGGACTCGAGCAGTACTTC. The chain carries TRBV19 and TRBJ2-7; D is uncertain. The CDR3 loop spans 11 amino acids. Germline CDR1 reads LNHDA; CDR2 reads SQIVND (reference sequence). The V end was cut by 1 base, the J end by 6 bases, with 4 bases between.

The chain recombines TRBV18 with TRBJ1-1; TRBD1 matches at 8 bases. Germline loops: CDR1 KGHSH, CDR2 LQKENI. J lost 1 base, V lost 2 bases, and 6 bases had no gene match. The CDR3 has 16 amino acids. CDR3 amino acids: CASSPWEQGENTEAFF. In DNA form, the CDR3 reads TGTGCCAGCTCACCATGGGAACAGGGGGAGAACACTGAAGCTTTCTTT.

This chain joins TRBV12-5 and TRBJ2-7; D gene unclear. V lost 1 base to trimming and J lost 3 bases, with 7 bases between them. Germline-derived CDR1 and CDR2 are LGHNT and FRNRAP. The CDR3 loop spans 13 amino acids. For the CDR3, the DNA is TGTGCTAGTGGTTTGGGGCAGAACTACGAGCAGTACTTC. This sequence encodes CASGLGQNYEQYF.

As concerns this clone: The sample holds other DNA sequences that translate to the same CDR3. The V gene is TRBV11-2, the J gene TRBJ2-7; 7 nucleotides line up with TRBD1. With 5 bases clipped from V and 4 bases from J, the junction kept 5 bases outside the gene matches. Germline V gene lookup returns CDR1 SGHAT and CDR2 FQNNGV. There are 13 residues in the CDR3. Here the CDR3 DNA reads TGTGCCAGCAGCCCCGGGACAGCATACGAGCAGTACTTC. It yields the protein CASSPGTAYEQYF.

V is TRBV11-3 and J is TRBJ2-3, with D uncertain. V lost 4 bases to trimming and J lost 6 bases, with 5 bases between them. The CDR3 is made up of 11 amino acids. Germline assignment: CDR1 SGHNT and CDR2 YENEEA. CDR3 in DNA: TGTGCCAGCAGCTCCAGGGATACGCAGTATTTT. Residues: CASSSRDTQYF.

The chain joins TRBV28 to TRBJ2-7, with 10 bases that match TRBD1. V was clipped by 6 bases and J by 4 bases; unmatched bases: 6. This CDR3 comprises 14 residues. The germline CDR1 and CDR2 sequences are MDHEN and SYDVKM. Here the CDR3 reads CASRSTGGYYEQYF. The DNA of the CDR3 is TGTGCCAGCAGGTCGACAGGGGGCTATTACGAGCAGTACTTC.